The source of this T cell receptor (beta chain) is a study of T cells in Graves' hyperthyroidism and ophthalmopathy. Findings and limits, study-wide: Most expanded thyroid clonotypes above 0.001 recurred in blood.

V shed 7 bases and J 2 bases; nucleotides not matched to a gene: 5. The CDR3 is 15 amino acids. In this sample, this clonotype turned up many times. Its specificity is not known. Authors of the study amplified TCR beta CDR3 regions from RNA transcripts. The HTBI primer set drove a first-round RT-PCR of the TCR CDR3. TCRdb used MiXCR to reprocess the multiplex PCR reads, holding one entry per CDR3 protein. Among a few hundred thousand distinct CDR3 sequences listed, about a sixth were seen once. Aged 18 to 65, the patients had hyperthyroidism that was newly diagnosed and had lasted under 2 months. This chain joins TRBV12-3 or TRBV12-4 and TRBJ2-1, with 10 bases matching TRBD2. The sequenced sample was blood. This sequence originates from a woman aged 25 to 45 with Graves' hyperthyroidism. CDR3 nucleotides: TGTGCCAGCACTAGCGGGAGATCCGCCTACAATGAGCAGTTCTTC. Translation gives CASTSGRSAYNEQFF.